Listed here are 14 T cell receptor beta chains from one sample, sequenced in a study of blood T cell repertoires in COVID-19. TCRdb keeps only in-frame clones here, not all; method: immunoSEQ multiplex PCR. The profile shows fewer than 350,000 clones, approximately 88% of them singletons. The specimen was peripheral blood. The receptors shown here come from a man aged 25-45 years with COVID-19, enrolled during active disease.

J is TRBJ2-5 and V is TRBV11-2; tentative D call: TRBD1 (6 bases). Germline V gene data show CDR1 as SGHAT and CDR2 as FQNNGV. CDR3 size: 13 residues. Trimming took 5 bases from V and 4 from J, leaving 11 bases between them. For the CDR3, the DNA is TGTGCCAGCAGCCAGGGGCTACCAGAGACCCAGTACTTC. It translates to CASSQGLPETQYF. The full variable domain, in which reference TRBV11-2 and TRBJ2-5 provide the parts outside the CDR3, is EAGVAQSPRYKIIEKRQSVAFWCNPISGHATLYWYQQILGQGPKLLIQFQNNGVVDDSQLPKDRFSAERLKGVDSTLKIQPAKLEDSAVYLCASSQGLPETQYFGPGTRLLVL.

This chain uses TRBV10-3 with TRBJ2-1; D uncertain. Germline V gives CDR1 ENHRY, CDR2 SYGVKD. This CDR3 has 13 residues. Trimming took 7 bases from V and 0 from J, leaving 7 bases between them. The CDR3 DNA follows: TGTGCCATCACCAGAGGCTCCTACAATGAGCAGTTCTTC. It translates to CAITRGSYNEQFF.

The chain joins TRBV5-1 to TRBJ2-1; the match to TRBD2 covers 9 bases. The CDR3 spans 16 residues. Germline values: CDR1 SGHRS, CDR2 YFSETQ. J was trimmed by 7 bases and V by 0 bases; bases with no gene match: 8. CDR3 amino acids: CASSLDRLAGRNEQFF. The DNA for the CDR3 is TGCGCCAGCAGCTTGGATCGGCTAGCGGGAAGGAATGAGCAGTTCTTC.

The rearrangement joins TRBV6-5 to TRBJ2-3, with unresolved D. From germline, CDR1 is MNHEY and CDR2 SVGAGI. V was pared by 4 bases and J by 0 bases, with 11 bases between. This CDR3 has 15 residues. CDR3 residues: CASSSSYTSTDTQYF. The CDR3 DNA reads TGTGCCAGCAGTTCAAGTTATACTAGCACAGATACGCAGTATTTT.

The V gene is TRBV18, the J gene TRBJ1-1; 8 nucleotides match TRBD1. Germline V gene lookup returns CDR1 KGHSH and CDR2 LQKENI. The V segment lost 5 bases and the J segment 2 bases; nucleotides outside the gene matches: 7. This CDR3 spans 15 amino acids. The CDR3 protein is CASSSSDRANTEAFF. The CDR3 bases are TGTGCCAGCTCATCATCGGACAGGGCCAACACTGAAGCTTTCTTT.

CDR3 nucleotide sequence: TGTGCCAGCAGTGAAGGGAGGGGCGGAAATGAAAAACTGTTTTTT. It is translated as CASSEGRGGNEKLFF. J is TRBJ1-4 and V is TRBV6-1; D possibly corresponds to TRBD1 (5 bases). The CDR3 is 15 residues long. Germline V gene lookup returns CDR1 MNHNS and CDR2 SASEGT. The germline V and J ends were trimmed by 1 base and 5 bases, with 11 bases remaining between them.

V and J are TRBV28 and TRBJ1-2, with TRBD1 matching over 8 bases. J gave up 2 bases and V 2 bases, and 7 bases lay outside the gene matches. This CDR3 comprises 16 residues. Germline CDR1 is MDHEN and CDR2 is SYDVKM. The CDR3 is CASSLTGQGGNYGYTF. The CDR3 DNA reads TGTGCCAGCAGTTTAACTGGACAGGGTGGGAACTATGGCTACACCTTC.

This clone was detected only once. The same CDR3 can be traced to other DNA sequences in this sample. This chain uses TRBV19 with TRBJ2-5; 9 positions match TRBD2. Germline assignment: CDR1 LNHDA and CDR2 SQIVND (reference sequence). The CDR3 loop spans 14 amino acids. Germline trimming cut 5 bases from V and 4 bases from J; bases unmatched to any gene: 5. The CDR3 region has the DNA TGTGCCAGTAGTCGGCGCGGGGGGGCAGAGACCCAGTACTTC. This gives the protein CASSRRGGAETQYF.

V usage is TRBV2 and J usage is TRBJ1-5, with D tentatively TRBD1 (6 bases). V shed 4 bases and J shed 5 bases, with 15 bases lying between them. The CDR3 spans 15 residues. Looked up from germline, CDR1 is SNHLY and CDR2 is FYNNEI. This CDR3 reads CASSGVTGPHQPQHF. CDR3 bases: TGTGCCAGCAGTGGGGTTACAGGGCCCCATCAGCCCCAGCATTTT.

The V and J genes are TRBV11-2 and TRBJ1-1; D ambiguous. V was pared by 3 bases and J by 1 base, with 9 bases between. Germline assignment: CDR1 SGHAT and CDR2 FQNNGV. The CDR3 has 14 residues. The CDR3 bases are TGTGCCAGCAGCTTCATGGCGGAGAACACTGAAGCTTTCTTT. Protein: CASSFMAENTEAFF.

V and J are TRBV11-2 and TRBJ2-1, with TRBD1 as a possible D gene (5 bases). Germline lookup yields CDR1 SGHAT and CDR2 FQNNGV. V lost 5 bases and J lost 9, with 11 bases in between. CDR3 length equals 12 residues. In DNA, the CDR3 is TGTGCCAGCAGCCTCTCAGGGATTGAGCAGTTCTTC. It yields the protein CASSLSGIEQFF.

The V gene is TRBV29-1, the J gene TRBJ2-7, with 9 bases lining up with TRBD2. The trim removed 7 bases at V and 4 bases at J, leaving 8 bases unmatched. This CDR3 region has 13 residues. The germline gives CDR1 SQVTM, CDR2 ANQGSEA. The CDR3 nucleotides read TGCAGCGCCCGACTAGCGGCATTATACGAGCAGTACTTC. Translated: CSARLAALYEQYF.

J is TRBJ2-1 and V is TRBV11-2, with D perhaps TRBD2 (6 bases). The CDR3 extends over 19 amino acids. The V and J ends lost 0 bases and 0 bases respectively, with 18 bases between them. Germline lookup yields CDR1 SGHAT and CDR2 FQNNGV. The CDR3: CASSLDSASAKSSYNEQFF. DNA for the CDR3: TGTGCCAGCAGCTTAGATTCCGCTAGCGCGAAGAGCTCCTACAATGAGCAGTTCTTC.

J is TRBJ2-3 and V is TRBV28; 7 nucleotides line up with TRBD1. Germline V gene lookup returns CDR1 MDHEN and CDR2 SYDVKM. The CDR3 runs 15 residues. V dropped 6 bases and J dropped 5; count of bases not matched to a gene: 11. The CDR3 region is CASRLRARGQDTQYF. The CDR3 coding sequence is TGTGCCAGCAGACTAAGGGCTAGGGGGCAAGATACGCAGTATTTT.